This T cell receptor (beta chain) was identified during a study of shared clonotypes between healthy human individuals. Positive CCR7 selection of CD45RO-negative cells yielded the naive CD8 cells, and terminally differentiated effector memory CD45RA+ cells were excluded. Produced via immunoSEQ multiplex PCR; TCRdb's table is partial and in-frame only. The table lists about 2.1 million clones, 90% to 95% of them singletons. Trimming removed 5 bases from V and 9 bases from J, with 11 bases in between. CDR3 length: 12 amino acids. Germline loops: CDR1 SGHAT, CDR2 FQNNGV. Sequenced: naive CD8+ T cells from PBMCs. The rearrangement joins TRBV11-2 to TRBJ2-1; a possible D gene is TRBD2 (6 bases). The receptor was isolated from a man between 18 and 35 years old in good health. Some clones in this sample may be carry-over from other donors' samples. The CDR3 here is CASSQLAAEQFF. CDR3 nucleotides: TGTGCCAGCAGCCAACTAGCCGCTGAGCAGTTCTTC.